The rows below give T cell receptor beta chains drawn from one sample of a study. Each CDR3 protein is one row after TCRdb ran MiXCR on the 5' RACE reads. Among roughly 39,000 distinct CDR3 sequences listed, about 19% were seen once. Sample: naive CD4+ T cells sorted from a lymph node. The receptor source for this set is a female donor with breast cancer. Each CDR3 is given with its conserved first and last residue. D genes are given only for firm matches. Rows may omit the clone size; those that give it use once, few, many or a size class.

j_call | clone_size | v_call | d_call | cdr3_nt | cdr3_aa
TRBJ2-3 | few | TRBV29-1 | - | TGCAGCGTTGACCCGAACACAGATACGCAGTATTTT | CSVDPNTDTQYF
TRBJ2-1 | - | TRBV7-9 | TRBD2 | TGTGCCAGCAGCCCCCGGACTAGCGGGAGAGGTGAGCAGTTCTTC | CASSPRTSGRGEQFF
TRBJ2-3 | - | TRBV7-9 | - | TGTGCCAGCAGCCCCCCCGGATTGCCCACAGATGCGCAGTATTTT | CASSPPGLPTDAQYF
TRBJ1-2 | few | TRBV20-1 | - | TGCAGTGCCTTGGAGGGCCTTAACTATGGCTACACCTTC | CSALEGLNYGYTF
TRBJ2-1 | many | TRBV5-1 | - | TGCGCCAGCAGCCTGGGTGGTCACAATGAGCAGTTCTTC | CASSLGGHNEQFF
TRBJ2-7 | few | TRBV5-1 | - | TGCGCCAGCAGCTTACCGGGAGTGGACTACGAGCAGTACTTC | CASSLPGVDYEQYF
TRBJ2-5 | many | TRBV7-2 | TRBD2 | TGTGCCAGCAGCCGCCGGACTAGCGGGAGAAGAGAGACCCAGTACTTC | CASSRRTSGRRETQYF
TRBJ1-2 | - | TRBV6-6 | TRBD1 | TGTGCCAGCGTTCAGGGGGGGGGTTTTGGCTACACCTTC | CASVQGGGFGYTF
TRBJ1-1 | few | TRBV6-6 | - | TGTGCCAGCAGTTACGTCAGGGGAACTGAAGCTTTCTTT | CASSYVRGTEAFF
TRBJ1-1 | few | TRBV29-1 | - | TGCAGCGTTGAAAGGTCGGAGTCCCGGGCTCCCGATTTT | CSVERSESRAPDF
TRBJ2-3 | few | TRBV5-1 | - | TGCGCCAGCAGCTTGGGGGGCACAGATACGCAGTATTTT | CASSLGGTDTQYF